Reported below is one T cell receptor (beta chain). This clone was seen a handful of times. This receptor's antigen is unknown. Base qualities are not at hand, and no much larger clone is one base apart. The entire isolated RNA was reverse transcribed using the High Capacity cDNA Reverse Transcription Kit, and thus expressed TCRB transcripts were sequenced. For stem cell-like memory T cell samples, survey-depth immunoSEQ sequencing was used, averaging about 930,000 total reads per sample. Sorted cells were lysed in RLT buffer, and RNA was extracted using DNase-treated RNeasy Micro or Mini kits according to cell number. To prevent cross-contamination, every cell subset was processed on its own, while patient and healthy donor samples were processed together. The immunoSEQ multiplex PCR was used to amplify TCRB sequences from cDNA, yielding 87-bp fragments that span the CDR3 region. The amplicons were sequenced using the Illumina HiSeq platform. For the original study's pipeline: Synthetic template baselines were used to correct PCR bias computationally, reads within Hamming distance 2 were collapsed together, and singletons that could not be merged were discarded. Reads were aligned against IMGT to assign V, D and J genes, CDR3 length and insertions or deletions at six rearrangement sites. Within each subset, clonotype counts were normalized to the number of sorted cells before true diversity and Gini coefficients were calculated with the tcR R package. The overlap coefficient, calculated on TCRB nucleotide sequences, was used to quantify repertoire sharing. Sourced from immuneACCESS, this table was stored by TCRdb with only in-frame sequences that have V and J called. A share of the clones is absent; for the studies checked, an unresolved V gene accounts for under half, and the remainder has no known explanation. From that table come the V and J calls and clone size; the DNA was used to work out D and trimming. The sample table shows about 23,000 clones, and more than 45% are seen once. The leading ten clones occupy under 0.4% of the sample.

This sample is part of a study of beta chain features in type 1 diabetes (dated 2018 in TCRdb). Looking at the study overall: Mean age, gender distribution, total cell number and subset yield were not different between patients and healthy donors. Whereas all 30 or so donors provided naive and central memory subsets, regulatory and stem cell-like memory subsets were isolated from just 8 patients and about 8 healthy donors. In the study, TCRB repertoires of sorted circulating CD4+ T cell subsets from recently diagnosed type 1 diabetes patients were compared with those of matched healthy donors. Across all samples, 107,917,701 sorted cells were examined, and cell number per subset correlated strongly with RNA yield. General findings and caveats noted by the study authors: In all four CD4+ subsets, TCRB CDR3 length was moderately but significantly shorter in type 1 diabetes patients. Sequencing cDNA rather than genomic DNA could over-represent highly expressing activated cells, although activation and CD3 levels did not differ between groups. Patients with type 1 diabetes made fewer insertions and deleted more nucleotides at VDJ recombination sites, implying thymic rearrangement abnormalities. Naive, central memory and regulatory TCRB repertoires appeared to be more similar among patients than among healthy donors. Shorter templates might be favored by PCR, yet because patient and control samples were amplified and corrected together, any such skew would affect both groups equally. Only small numbers of individuals were included in the HLA sub-analyses, which left unresolved whether HLA type had any influence on TCRB rearrangement.

Including cysteine and phenylalanine, the CDR3 has 14 amino acids. The kept DNA is CDR3 alone, 42 bases in frame from the first base. V lost 0 bases and J lost 5 bases, and the count of bases not matched to a germline gene is 4. In the germline V gene (reference sequence), CDR1 corresponds to SGHNT and CDR2 to YYREEE. A single peripheral blood draw of 90 to 150 mL on average was collected from each donor into heparinised tubes. Naive, central memory, regulatory and stem cell-like memory CD4+ T cells were sorted on a BD FACSAria II using a panel including CD45RO, CCR7, CD25, CD127, CD95 and CD27. A purity above 98% was achieved for all sorted populations. PBMCs were separated immediately by Lymphoprep density gradient centrifugation and were stained directly, without being cultured. To minimize batch effects, samples were stained and sorted in pairs, one healthy donor with one patient per experiment.

Sequenced material: stem cell memory CD4+ T cells from blood. The sample's cell subset or site label is to be understood as: stem cell-like memory CD4+ T cells. The clonotype was recovered from a man between 18 and 35 years old with type 1 diabetes. Here the chain combines TRBV5-4 and TRBJ2-7; 8 central bases correspond to TRBD2. The CDR3 here reads CASSLASGSHEQYF. Here is the DNA: TGTGCCAGCAGCTTGGCTAGCGGGTCCCACGAGCAGTACTTC.